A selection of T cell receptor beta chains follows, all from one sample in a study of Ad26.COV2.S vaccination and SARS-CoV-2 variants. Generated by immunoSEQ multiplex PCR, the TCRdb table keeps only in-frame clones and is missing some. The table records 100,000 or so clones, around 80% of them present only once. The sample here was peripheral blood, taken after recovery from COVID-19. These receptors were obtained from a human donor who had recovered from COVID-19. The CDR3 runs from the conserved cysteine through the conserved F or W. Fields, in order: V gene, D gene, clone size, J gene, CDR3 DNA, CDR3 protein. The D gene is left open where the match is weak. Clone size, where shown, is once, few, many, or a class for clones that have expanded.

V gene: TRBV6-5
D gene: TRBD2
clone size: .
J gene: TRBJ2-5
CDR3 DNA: TGTGCCTGCCAAACTAGCGGGGGGGCAGAGACCCAGTACTTC
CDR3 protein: CACQTSGGAETQYF

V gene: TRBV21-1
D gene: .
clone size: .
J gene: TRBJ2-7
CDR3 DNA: TGTGCCAGCAGCAAAAAGGTAAGGACAGGTTTGGGGGAGCAGTACTTC
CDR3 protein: CASSKKVRTGLGEQYF

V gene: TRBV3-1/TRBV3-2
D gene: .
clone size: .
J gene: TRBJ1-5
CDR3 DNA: TGTGCCAGCAGCCAAGCGGCCATAAATCAGCCCCAGCATTTT
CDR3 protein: CASSQAAINQPQHF

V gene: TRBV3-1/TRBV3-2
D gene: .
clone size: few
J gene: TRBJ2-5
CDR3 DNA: TGTGCCAGCAGCCTCCCCCCTGGGGGGCGGCTGGAGACCCAGTACTTC
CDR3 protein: CASSLPPGGRLETQYF

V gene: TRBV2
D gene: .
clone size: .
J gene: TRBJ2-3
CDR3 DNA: TGTGCCAGCAGTGAATTAAGAACAGATACGCAGTATTTT
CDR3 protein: CASSELRTDTQYF

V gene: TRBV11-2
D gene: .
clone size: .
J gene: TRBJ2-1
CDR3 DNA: TGTGCCAGCAGCAAAGGTAGTCTCAATGAGCAGTTCTTC
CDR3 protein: CASSKGSLNEQFF

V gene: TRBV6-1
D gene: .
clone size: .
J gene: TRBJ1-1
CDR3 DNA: TGTGCCAGCAGTGATTGGGTGGGGAGCACTGAAGCTTTCTTT
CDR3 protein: CASSDWVGSTEAFF

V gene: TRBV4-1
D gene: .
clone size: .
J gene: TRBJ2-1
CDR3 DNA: TGCGCCAGCAGCCAAGTTGAGGTTAGAGAGGGCCCCTACAATGAGCAGTTCTTC
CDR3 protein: CASSQVEVREGPYNEQFF

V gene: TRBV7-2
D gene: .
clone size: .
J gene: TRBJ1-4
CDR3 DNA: TGTGCCAGCAGCTTATTGGCAGCAACTAATGAAAAACTGTTTTTT
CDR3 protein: CASSLLAATNEKLFF

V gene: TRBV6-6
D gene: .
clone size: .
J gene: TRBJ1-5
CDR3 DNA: TGTGCCAGCAGGGGGGACCGCCGGAATCAGCCCCAGCATTTT
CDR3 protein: CASRGDRRNQPQHF

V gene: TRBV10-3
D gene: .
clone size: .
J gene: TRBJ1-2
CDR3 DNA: TGTGCCATCAGTGACCTCAAGGGTGGCGGCTACACCTTC
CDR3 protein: CAISDLKGGGYTF

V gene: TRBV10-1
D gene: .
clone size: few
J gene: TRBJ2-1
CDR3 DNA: TGCGCCAGCAGTGAGTTGCGTCTAGGTACAGTGGTCTTC
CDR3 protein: CASSELRLGTVVF

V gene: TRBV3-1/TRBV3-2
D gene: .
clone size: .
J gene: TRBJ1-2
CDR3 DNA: TGTGCCAGCAGCCAAGGAAGCACTGGCTACACCTTC
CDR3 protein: CASSQGSTGYTF

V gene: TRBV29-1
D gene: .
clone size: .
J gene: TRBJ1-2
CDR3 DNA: TGCAGCGTCCGAGACACTTATGGCTACACCTTC
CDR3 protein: CSVRDTYGYTF

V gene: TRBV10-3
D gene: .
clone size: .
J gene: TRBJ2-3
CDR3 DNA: TGTGCCATCAGTGAGTCGACTCCCTCACCCGGGGAGGTTACAGATACGCAGTATTTT
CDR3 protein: CAISESTPSPGEVTDTQYF

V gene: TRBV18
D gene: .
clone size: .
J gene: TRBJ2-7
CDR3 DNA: TGTGCCAGCTCACCACCGGACAGCTACGAGCAGTACTTC
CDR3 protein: CASSPPDSYEQYF

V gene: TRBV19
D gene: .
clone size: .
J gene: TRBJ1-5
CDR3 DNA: TGTGCCAGTAGTCCACCAATTCACAGGAGCAATCAGCCCCAGCATTTT
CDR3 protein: CASSPPIHRSNQPQHF

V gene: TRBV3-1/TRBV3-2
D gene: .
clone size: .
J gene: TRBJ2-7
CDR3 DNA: TGTGCCAGCAGCCACGACAGGGAGCAGTACTTC
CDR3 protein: CASSHDREQYF

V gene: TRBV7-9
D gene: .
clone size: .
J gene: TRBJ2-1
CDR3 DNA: TGTGCCAGCAGCTTGGAGTTGGGCAATGAGCAGTTCTTC
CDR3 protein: CASSLELGNEQFF

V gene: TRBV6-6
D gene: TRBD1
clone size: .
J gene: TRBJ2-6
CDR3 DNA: TGTGCCAGCGCAGGGGGCGCAGGGGGGGCCAACGTCCTGACTTTC
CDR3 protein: CASAGGAGGANVLTF

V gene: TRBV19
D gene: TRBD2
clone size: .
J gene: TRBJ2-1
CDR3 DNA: TGTGCCAGTAGTATTGGGCTAGCGGGGGGGATTTACAATGAGCAGTTCTTC
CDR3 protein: CASSIGLAGGIYNEQFF

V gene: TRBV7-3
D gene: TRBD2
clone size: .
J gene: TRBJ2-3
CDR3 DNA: TGTGCCAGCAGCCCGGGACTAGCGGGGGGGAGAGATACGCAGTATTTT
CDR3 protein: CASSPGLAGGRDTQYF

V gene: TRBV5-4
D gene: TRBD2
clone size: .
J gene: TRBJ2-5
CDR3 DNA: TGTGCCAGCAGCTTGACTAGCGGGGGACCAGAGTACTTC
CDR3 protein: CASSLTSGGPEYF

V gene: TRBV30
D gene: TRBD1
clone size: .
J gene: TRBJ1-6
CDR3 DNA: TGTGCCTGGAGTTTAGGGACAGGCTACAATTCACCCCTCCACTTT
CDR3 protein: CAWSLGTGYNSPLHF

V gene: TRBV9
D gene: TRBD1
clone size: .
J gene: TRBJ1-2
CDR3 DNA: TGTGCCAGCAGCGTAGGGGACAGTAGAGCTAACTATGGCTACACCTTC
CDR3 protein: CASSVGDSRANYGYTF

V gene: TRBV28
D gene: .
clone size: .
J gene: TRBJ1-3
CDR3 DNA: TGTGCCAGCAGTTTGGGGGCCCATTCCTCTGGAAACACCATATATTTT
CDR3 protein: CASSLGAHSSGNTIYF

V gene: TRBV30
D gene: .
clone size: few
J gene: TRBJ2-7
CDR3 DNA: TGTGCCTGGAGGCGCCAGGAGTACGAGCAGTACTTC
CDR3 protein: CAWRRQEYEQYF

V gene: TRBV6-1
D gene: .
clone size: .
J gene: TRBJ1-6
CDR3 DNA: TGTGCCAGCAGTGAAGAGGGGGGGCTGCATAATTCACCCCTCCACTTT
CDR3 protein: CASSEEGGLHNSPLHF

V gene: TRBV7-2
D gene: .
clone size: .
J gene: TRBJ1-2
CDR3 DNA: TGTGCCAGCAATGTAGGGGCTGATGGCTACACCTTC
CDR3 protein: CASNVGADGYTF

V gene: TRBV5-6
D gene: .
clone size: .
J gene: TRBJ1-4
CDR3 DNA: TGTGCCAGCAGCCCTGGATTTGGGGAAAAACTGTTTTTT
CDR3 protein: CASSPGFGEKLFF

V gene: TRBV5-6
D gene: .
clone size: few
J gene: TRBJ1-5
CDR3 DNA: TGTGCCAGCAGCTTGGAGGGGTCTGGACCCCAGCATTTT
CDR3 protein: CASSLEGSGPQHF

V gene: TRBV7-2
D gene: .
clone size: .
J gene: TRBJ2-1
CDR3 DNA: TGTGCCAGCAGCCGGGACCCCCGAGATGAGCAGTTCTTC
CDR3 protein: CASSRDPRDEQFF

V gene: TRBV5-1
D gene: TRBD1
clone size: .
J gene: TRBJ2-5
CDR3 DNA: TGCGCCAGCAGCCTACAGAGGGGGCACGGGGAGACCCAGTACTTC
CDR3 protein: CASSLQRGHGETQYF

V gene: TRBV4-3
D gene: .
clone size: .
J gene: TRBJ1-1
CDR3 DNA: TGCGCCAGCAGCCAGACGCAGGGGAACACTGAAGCTTTCTTT
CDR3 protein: CASSQTQGNTEAFF

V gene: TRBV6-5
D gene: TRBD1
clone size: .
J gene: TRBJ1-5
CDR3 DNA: TGTGCCAGCAGGCCGACAGGGGAACAGCCCCAGCATTTT
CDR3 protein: CASRPTGEQPQHF

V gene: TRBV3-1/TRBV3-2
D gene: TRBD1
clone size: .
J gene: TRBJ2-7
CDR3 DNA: TGTGCCAGCAGCCATCGGACAGGGACCTACGAGCAGTACTTC
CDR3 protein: CASSHRTGTYEQYF

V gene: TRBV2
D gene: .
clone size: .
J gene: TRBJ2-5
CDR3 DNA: TGTGCCAGCAGTATCCCGGGACGTGAGGTCCCCGAGACCCAGTACTTC
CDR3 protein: CASSIPGREVPETQYF

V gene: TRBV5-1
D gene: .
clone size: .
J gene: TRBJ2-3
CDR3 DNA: TGCGCCAGCAGCTTAGCAGGGGCTAGCACAGATACGCAGTATTTT
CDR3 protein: CASSLAGASTDTQYF